Following are 9 T cell receptor beta chains from one sample sequenced in a study of human T cells and chemical hapten exposure. Specified time point: patch test 3, about 24 weeks after DPC sensitization. Treatment reported: therapeutic diphenylcyclopropenone sensitization with weekly scalp DPC. One entry per CDR3 protein results from TCRdb running MiXCR on the RACE reads. This table has roughly 150,000 distinct CDR3 sequences, 28% appearing once. The sample here was whole blood, taken in connection with sensitization to the hapten diphenylcyclopropenone (DPC). The receptors were sampled from a woman aged 18-30 years with alopecia areata. Some clones in this sample may be carry-over from other donors' samples.

Only a few counts were recorded for this clonotype. The chain has TRBV4-1 and TRBJ2-1; 11 positions agree with TRBD2. V lost 3 bases and J lost 2; bases outside the gene matches: 9. Germline CDR1 and CDR2: MGHRA and YSYEKL. The CDR3 is made up of 18 amino acids. CDR3 residues: CASSHLSPTSGAYNEQFF. For the CDR3, the DNA is TGCGCCAGCAGCCATTTATCCCCGACTAGCGGGGCCTACAATGAGCAGTTCTTC.

V gene TRBV7-2 combines with J gene TRBJ2-3; D is undetermined. CDR3 length: 14 residues. From germline, CDR1 is SGHTA and CDR2 FQGNSA. The V end was cut by 4 bases, the J end by 0 bases, with 8 bases between. CDR3 sequence: CASSSAPSTDTQYF. CDR3 bases: TGTGCCAGCAGCTCGGCCCCTAGCACAGATACGCAGTATTTT.

This chain's CDR3 is CASSYRDREYEQYF. CDR3 DNA: TGTGCCAGCAGTTATAGGGACAGAGAGTACGAGCAGTACTTC. The V call is TRBV6-2 or TRBV6-3, the J call TRBJ2-7; 7 nucleotides align to TRBD1. CDR3 length equals 14 residues. Germline V gives CDR1 MNHEY, CDR2 SVGEGT. V gave up 3 bases and J gave up 4 bases; unmatched junction bases: 6.

J is TRBJ2-3 and V is TRBV7-2; TRBD1 might be the D (6 bases). This CDR3 has 14 residues. V gave up 4 bases and J gave up 4 bases, with 12 bases separating them. Germline V gene lookup returns CDR1 SGHTA and CDR2 FQGNSA. As DNA, the CDR3 is TGTGCCAGCAGCTCCTCTAGGGGGTCAGATACGCAGTATTTT. The encoded protein is CASSSSRGSDTQYF.

This clonotype has more than one count but fewer than ten. The rearrangement links TRBV9 to TRBJ2-1, with TRBD2 matching over 7 bases. V lost 3 bases, J lost 3 bases, and 6 bases stayed unmatched. The CDR3 consists of 15 residues. Germline lookup yields CDR1 SGDLS and CDR2 YYNGEE. CDR3 region: CASSGTGTIYNEQFF. CDR3 coding DNA: TGTGCCAGCAGCGGAACCGGGACTATCTACAATGAGCAGTTCTTC.

This chain connects TRBV4-1 to TRBJ2-5; D perhaps matches TRBD1 (5 bases). V was pared by 2 bases and J by 2 bases, with 12 bases between. This CDR3 contains 15 residues. Germline V gives CDR1 MGHRA, CDR2 YSYEKL. The DNA for the CDR3 is TGCGCCAGCAGCCAAATCGACAGCCCGCAAGAGACCCAGTACTTC. Its translation is CASSQIDSPQETQYF.

This CDR3 is CASSEPGEKGSPLHF. The DNA of the CDR3 is TGTGCCAGCAGTGAACCAGGGGAAAAGGGTTCACCCCTCCACTTT. This rearrangement joins TRBV6-4 to TRBJ1-6; D possibly corresponds to TRBD1 (6 bases). V dropped 3 bases and J dropped 9 bases, with 15 bases sitting between them. Per the germline V gene, CDR1 is MRHNA and CDR2 is SNTAGT. This CDR3 spans 15 amino acids.

This clonotype was detected ten times or more. Here the CDR3 DNA reads TGTGCCAGCAGTTTAGCGCTGGGCCACCAGGGACTAGCGGGCCCATACCACACAGATACGCAGTATTTT. Translated: CASSLALGHQGLAGPYHTDTQYF. The rearrangement uses TRBV12-3 or TRBV12-4 and TRBJ2-3, with 12 bases that match TRBD2. The CDR3 sequence is 23 residues long. V lost 0 bases and J lost 2; bases outside the gene matches: 21.

This clonotype was detected a few times. The V call is TRBV12-3 or TRBV12-4, the J call TRBJ1-1; the match to TRBD1 covers 7 bases. With 5 bases clipped from V and 7 bases from J, the junction kept 7 bases outside the gene matches. CDR3 length equals 13 residues. The CDR3 loop reads CASSPGGIGEAFF. The CDR3 nucleotides read TGTGCCAGCAGTCCAGGGGGAATCGGTGAAGCTTTCTTT.